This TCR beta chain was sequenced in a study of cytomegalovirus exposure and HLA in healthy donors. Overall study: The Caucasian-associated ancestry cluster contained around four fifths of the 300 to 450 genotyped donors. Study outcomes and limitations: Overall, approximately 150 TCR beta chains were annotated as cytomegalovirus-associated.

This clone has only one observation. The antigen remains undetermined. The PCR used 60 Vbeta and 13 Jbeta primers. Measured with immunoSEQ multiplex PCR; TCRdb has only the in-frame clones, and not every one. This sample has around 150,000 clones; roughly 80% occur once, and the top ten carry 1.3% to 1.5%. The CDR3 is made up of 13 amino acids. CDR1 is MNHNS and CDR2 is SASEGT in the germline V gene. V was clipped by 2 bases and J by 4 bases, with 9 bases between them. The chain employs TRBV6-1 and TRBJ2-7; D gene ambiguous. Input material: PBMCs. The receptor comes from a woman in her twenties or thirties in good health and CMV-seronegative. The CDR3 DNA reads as TGTGCCAGCAGTGAATCGTTCCGGTACGAGCAGTACTTC. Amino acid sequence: CASSESFRYEQYF.